This T cell receptor (beta chain) emerged from a study of CD8 T cells in ankylosing spondylitis (dated by TCRdb to 2016 to 2017). As for the study more broadly: The study profiled T cell receptor beta repertoires in healthy donors and ankylosing spondylitis patients to find disease-linked TCR variants. In total, the full study cohort was made up of nearly 110 healthy donors and 25 ankylosing spondylitis patients. Peripheral blood was sampled, and synovial fluid was additionally collected from ankylosing spondylitis patients. Paper-wide results and their limitations: A CD8+ phenotype was shown by the disease-linked clones, which were found at relatively low frequencies in peripheral blood. The disease-linked clones were reported as significantly enriched in matched synovial fluid samples from ankylosing spondylitis patients. Blood from ankylosing spondylitis patients appeared to be characterized by a TCR beta motif made up of several highly homologous amino acid variants. Some motif variants had previously been reported in the synovial fluid and blood of reactive arthritis patients, which suggests shared mechanisms of disease initiation.

The reads were generated on an Illumina HiSeq 2500. Quantitative 5'-RACE with molecular barcodes was used to prepare TCR beta libraries. On the study's bioinformatics: To identify disease-linked TCR variants, a new computational method was used, one built on a probabilistic model of VDJ rearrangement. The public reads were run again by TCRdb, first through fastp at Q25 and then through MiXCR, and only productive beta chains were kept. All rows with the same CDR3 protein become a single entry with the most common DNA and genes. Here the V and J calls rest on TCRdb's processing, not on the authors' analysis. The sample table holds about 700,000 distinct CDR3 sequences, of which around a fifth were seen once. The ten largest make up around a fifth of the sample. This clonotype was observed at least ten times. Its antigen remains undetermined. No much larger clone exists at a distance of one base, and base qualities are not known.

From its cysteine to its phenylalanine, the CDR3 spans 22 amino acids. Just the 66-base CDR3 DNA is kept, in frame starting at base 1. CDR1 is given as MGHDK and CDR2 as SYGVNS, both from the germline V gene. Trimming at the junction amounts to 5 bases on V and 3 bases on J, and the germline ends lie 35 bases apart. The sequencing input was blood, either unsorted or a sorted T cell fraction (not recorded which). The receptor chain draws on TRBV25-1 and TRBJ2-1, and perhaps TRBD1 as D gene, on 5 matching bases. This TCR was recovered from a male donor with ankylosing spondylitis. For the CDR3, the sequence is CASSLRQGSNPSPLILYNEQFF. The DNA sequence is given as TGTGCCAGCAGTCTCCGGCAGGGCTCAAACCCAAGTCCGTTAATACTCTACAATGAGCAGTTCTTC.